Each of the 6 T cell receptor beta chains below was sequenced from the same sample in a study of PD-L1 blockade in urothelial cancer. Assay: immunoSEQ multiplex PCR; the TCRdb copy retains only in-frame clones and omits some. This table has about 30,000 clones, 70% to 90% appearing once. As to time point: peripheral blood 6 weeks after treatment start. The sample consisted of PBMCs, taken around atezolizumab (anti-PD-L1) treatment. Every receptor here comes from a man at least 80 years old with urothelial cancer.

The rearrangement links TRBV10-3 to TRBJ2-5; possible D gene TRBD2, 7 bases. V was clipped by 10 bases and J by 1 base, with 16 bases between them. The CDR3 is made up of 14 amino acids. Per germline, CDR1 ENHRY and CDR2 SYGVKD. The CDR3 protein is CASSLRGAQETQYF. The CDR3 bases are TGTGCCAGCTCTCTTCGGGGGGCCCAAGAGACCCAGTACTTC.

This clone was picked up a small number of times. This chain's CDR3 is CASSRFRAGGEDTQYF. CDR3 bases: TGTGCCAGCAGCCGGTTCAGGGCGGGAGGGGAAGATACGCAGTATTTT. V gene TRBV5-6 combines with J gene TRBJ2-3; 9 positions match TRBD2. The CDR3 has 16 residues. V was clipped by 4 bases and J by 5 bases; unmatched bases: 11. Germline V lookup: CDR1 SGHDT, CDR2 YYEEEE.

The chain uses TRBV29-1 and TRBJ1-1, with 8 bases aligning to TRBD1. Germline values: CDR1 SQVTM, CDR2 ANQGSEA. The CDR3 has 12 amino acids. The V and J ends lost 7 bases and 3 bases, in that order; junction bases with no gene match: 4. In DNA form, the CDR3 reads TGCAGCGCCAGACAGGGGCACACTGAAGCTTTCTTT. Its protein product is CSARQGHTEAFF.

V is TRBV10-3 and J is TRBJ1-4; 8 bases are a match to TRBD1. Germline V gives CDR1 ENHRY, CDR2 SYGVKD. The CDR3 extends over 17 amino acids. After removal of 5 bases from V and 1 base from J, the junction contained 9 bases not matched to a gene. The DNA of the CDR3 is TGTGCCATCAGTAGTGGACAGGGAAGCCTAACTAATGAAAAACTGTTTTTT. This codes for CAISSGQGSLTNEKLFF.

The chain links TRBV6-5 to TRBJ1-5, with D unresolved. Per germline, CDR1 MNHEY and CDR2 SVGAGI. V dropped 4 bases and J dropped 4 bases, with 8 bases sitting between them. CDR3 length: 13 amino acids. The CDR3 sequence: CASSSSLNQPQHF. CDR3 nucleotides: TGTGCCAGCAGTTCTTCCCTGAATCAGCCCCAGCATTTT.

The V call is TRBV19, the J call TRBJ2-2; 9 bases are a match to TRBD2. Losses at the gene ends were 7 bases for V and 7 bases for J; bases not matched to a gene: 10. CDR1 and CDR2 from the germline V gene are LNHDA and SQIVND (reference sequence). The CDR3 length is 15 residues. The CDR3 loop is CASTIVAGVNGELFF. In nucleotides, the CDR3 is TGTGCCAGTACAATCGTAGCGGGAGTTAACGGGGAGCTGTTTTTT. Complete variable domain (other parts from reference TRBV19 and TRBJ2-2): DGGITQSPKYLFRKEGQNVTLSCEQNLNHDAMYWYRQDPGQGLRLIYYSQIVNDFQKGDIAEGYSVSREKKESFPLTVTSAQKNPTAFYLCASTIVAGVNGELFFGEGSRLTVL.